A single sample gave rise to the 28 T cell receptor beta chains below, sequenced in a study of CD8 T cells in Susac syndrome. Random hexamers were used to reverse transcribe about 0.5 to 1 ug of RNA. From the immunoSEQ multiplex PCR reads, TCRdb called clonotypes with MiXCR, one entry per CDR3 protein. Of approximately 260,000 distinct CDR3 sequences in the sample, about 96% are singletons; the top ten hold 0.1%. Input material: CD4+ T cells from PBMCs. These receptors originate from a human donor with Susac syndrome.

The CDR3: CASSPQGQLSYEQYF. CDR3 coding DNA: TGTGCCAGCTCACCGCAGGGGCAGCTGTCCTACGAGCAGTACTTC. This sequence joins TRBV18 and TRBJ2-7; a weak D match, TRBD1 (6 bases). V lost 3 bases to trimming and J lost 1 base, with 13 bases between them. The CDR3 is 15 amino acids. Germline V gene sequence: CDR1 KGHSH, CDR2 LQKENI.

DNA for the CDR3: TGCAGTGCTAAAGGCAGGGCCGTCTCACACGAGCAGTACTTC. Translating it yields CSAKGRAVSHEQYF. The J gene is TRBJ2-7, the V gene TRBV20-1; weak D call: TRBD1 (5 bases). CDR3 length: 14 residues. CDR1 is DFQATT and CDR2 is SNEGSKA in the germline V gene (reference sequence). Trimming stripped 4 bases from V and 5 bases from J, with 18 bases between.

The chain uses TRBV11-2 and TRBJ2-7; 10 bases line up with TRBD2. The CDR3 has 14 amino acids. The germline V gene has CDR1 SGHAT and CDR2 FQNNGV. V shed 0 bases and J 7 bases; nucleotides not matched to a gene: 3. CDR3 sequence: CASSLDLAGDEQYF. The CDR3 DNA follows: TGTGCCAGCAGCTTAGATCTAGCGGGAGATGAGCAGTACTTC.

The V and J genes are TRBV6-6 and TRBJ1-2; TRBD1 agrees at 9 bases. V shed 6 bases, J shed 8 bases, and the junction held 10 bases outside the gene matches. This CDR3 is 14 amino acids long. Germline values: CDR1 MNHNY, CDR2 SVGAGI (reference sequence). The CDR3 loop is CASSTTGGLGGYTF. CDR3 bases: TGTGCCAGCAGCACAACAGGGGGCCTCGGGGGCTACACCTTC.

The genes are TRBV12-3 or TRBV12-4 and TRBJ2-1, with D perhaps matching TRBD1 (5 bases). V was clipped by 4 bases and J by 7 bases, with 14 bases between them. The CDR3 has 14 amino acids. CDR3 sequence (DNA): TGTGCCAGCAGTTCGCAGGGAAATTGGAATGAGCAGTTCTTC. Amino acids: CASSSQGNWNEQFF.

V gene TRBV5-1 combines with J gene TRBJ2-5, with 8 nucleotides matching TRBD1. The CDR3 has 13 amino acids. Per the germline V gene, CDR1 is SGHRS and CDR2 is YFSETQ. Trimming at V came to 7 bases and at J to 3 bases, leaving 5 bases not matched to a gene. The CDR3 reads CASGPGQEETQYF. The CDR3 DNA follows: TGCGCCAGCGGGCCGGGACAGGAAGAGACCCAGTACTTC.

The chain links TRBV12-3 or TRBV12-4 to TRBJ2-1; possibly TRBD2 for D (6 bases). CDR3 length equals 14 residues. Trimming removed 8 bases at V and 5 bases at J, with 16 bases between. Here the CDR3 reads CASLRRGPNNEQFF. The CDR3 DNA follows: TGTGCCAGCCTACGGAGGGGCCCGAACAATGAGCAGTTCTTC.

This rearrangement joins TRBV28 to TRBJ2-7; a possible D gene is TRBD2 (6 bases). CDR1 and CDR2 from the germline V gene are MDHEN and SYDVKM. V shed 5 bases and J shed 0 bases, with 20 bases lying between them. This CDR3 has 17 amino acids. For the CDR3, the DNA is TGTGCCAGCAGTATCGTATCTCGGGGACTCGCCTCCTACGAGCAGTACTTC. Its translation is CASSIVSRGLASYEQYF.

For the CDR3, the DNA is TGTGCCAGCAGTTTCCAAGGGGGAATCCAAGAGACCCAGTACTTC. It translates to CASSFQGGIQETQYF. The chain has TRBV6-6 and TRBJ2-5; maybe TRBD1 (6 bases). V was cut by 4 bases and J by 1 base, with 13 bases left in between. Germline CDR1 is MNHNY and CDR2 is SVGAGI (reference sequence). This CDR3 is 15 amino acids long.

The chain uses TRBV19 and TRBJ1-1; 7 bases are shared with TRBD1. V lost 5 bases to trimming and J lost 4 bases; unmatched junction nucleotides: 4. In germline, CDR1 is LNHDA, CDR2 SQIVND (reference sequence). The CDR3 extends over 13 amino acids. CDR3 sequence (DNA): TGTGCCAGTAGTCGTACAGGGGCCACTGAAGCTTTCTTT. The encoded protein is CASSRTGATEAFF.

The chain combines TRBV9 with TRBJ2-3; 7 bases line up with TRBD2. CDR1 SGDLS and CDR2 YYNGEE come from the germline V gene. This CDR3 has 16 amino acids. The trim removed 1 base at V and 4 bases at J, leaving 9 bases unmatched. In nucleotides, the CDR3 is TGTGCCAGCAGCGTATTGGAGGGAGGGCCTCCAGATACGCAGTATTTT. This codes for CASSVLEGGPPDTQYF.

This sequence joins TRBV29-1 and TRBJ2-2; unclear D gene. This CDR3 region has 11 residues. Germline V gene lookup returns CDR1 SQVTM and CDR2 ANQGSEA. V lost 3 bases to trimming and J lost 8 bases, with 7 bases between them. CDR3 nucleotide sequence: TGCAGCGTTGAGCGGAGAGGGGAGCTGTTTTTT. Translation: CSVERRGELFF.

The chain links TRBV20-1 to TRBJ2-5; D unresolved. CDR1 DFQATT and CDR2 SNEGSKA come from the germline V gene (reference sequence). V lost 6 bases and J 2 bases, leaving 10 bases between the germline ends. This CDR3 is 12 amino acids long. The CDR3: CSAFSLQETQYF. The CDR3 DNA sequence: TGCAGTGCGTTCAGCCTACAAGAGACCCAGTACTTC.

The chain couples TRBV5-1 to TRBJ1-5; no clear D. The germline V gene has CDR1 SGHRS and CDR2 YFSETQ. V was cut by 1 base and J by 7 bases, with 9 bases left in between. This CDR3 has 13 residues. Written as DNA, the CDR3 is TGCGCCAGCAGCTTGATGATGGAACAGCCCCAGCATTTT. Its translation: CASSLMMEQPQHF.

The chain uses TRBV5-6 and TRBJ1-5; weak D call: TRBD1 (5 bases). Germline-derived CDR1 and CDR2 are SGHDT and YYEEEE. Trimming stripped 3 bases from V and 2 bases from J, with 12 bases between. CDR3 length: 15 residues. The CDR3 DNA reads TGTGCCAGCAGCTCGGACATGGGAGGCAATCAGCCCCAGCATTTT. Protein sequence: CASSSDMGGNQPQHF.

This CDR3 is CSAPSTVSGNTIYF. The CDR3, as DNA: TGCAGTGCTCCGTCGACAGTCTCTGGAAACACCATATATTTT. The genes are TRBV20-1 and TRBJ1-3; D perhaps matches TRBD1 (5 bases). The CDR3 covers 14 residues. Trimming removed 5 bases at V and 0 bases at J, with 11 bases between. Per the germline V gene, CDR1 is DFQATT and CDR2 is SNEGSKA (reference sequence).

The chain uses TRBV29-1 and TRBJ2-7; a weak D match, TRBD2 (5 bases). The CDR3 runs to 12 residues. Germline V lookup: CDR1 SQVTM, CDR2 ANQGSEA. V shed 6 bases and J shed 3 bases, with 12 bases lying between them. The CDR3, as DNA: TGCAGCGTACTTAGCGATGGCTACGAGCAGTACTTC. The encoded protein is CSVLSDGYEQYF.

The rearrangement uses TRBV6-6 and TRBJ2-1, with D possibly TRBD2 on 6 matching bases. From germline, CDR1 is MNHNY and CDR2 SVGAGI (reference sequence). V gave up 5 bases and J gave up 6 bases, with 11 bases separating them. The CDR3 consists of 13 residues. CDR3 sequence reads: CASSQSSANEQFF. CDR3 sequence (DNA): TGTGCCAGCAGTCAATCTAGCGCCAATGAGCAGTTCTTC.

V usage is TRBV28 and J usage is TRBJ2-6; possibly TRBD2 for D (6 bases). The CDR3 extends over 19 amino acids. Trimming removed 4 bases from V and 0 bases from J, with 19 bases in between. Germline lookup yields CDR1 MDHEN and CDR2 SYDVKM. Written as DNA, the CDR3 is TGTGCCAGCAGTTCCCCGTCGGTCCGGGAGACCTCTGGGGCCAACGTCCTGACTTTC. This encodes CASSSPSVRETSGANVLTF.

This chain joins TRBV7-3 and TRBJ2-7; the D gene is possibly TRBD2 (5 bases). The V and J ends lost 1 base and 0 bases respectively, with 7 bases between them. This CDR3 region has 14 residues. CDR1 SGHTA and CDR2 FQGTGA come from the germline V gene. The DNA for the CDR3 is TGTGCCAGCAGCTTAAGGAGGAGCTCCTACGAGCAGTACTTC. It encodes CASSLRRSSYEQYF. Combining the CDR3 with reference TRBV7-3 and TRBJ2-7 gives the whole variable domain GAGVSQTPSNKVTEKGKYVELRCDPISGHTALYWYRQSLGQGPEFLIYFQGTGAADDSGLPNDRFFAVRPEGSVSTLKIQRTERGDSAVYLCASSLRRSSYEQYFGPGTRLTVT.

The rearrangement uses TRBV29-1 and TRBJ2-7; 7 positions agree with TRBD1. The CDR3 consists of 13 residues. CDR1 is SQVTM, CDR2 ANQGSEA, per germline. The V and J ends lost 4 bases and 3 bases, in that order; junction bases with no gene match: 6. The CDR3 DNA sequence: TGCAGCGTTGCTGACAGGGCCAGCTACGAGCAGTACTTC. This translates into CSVADRASYEQYF.

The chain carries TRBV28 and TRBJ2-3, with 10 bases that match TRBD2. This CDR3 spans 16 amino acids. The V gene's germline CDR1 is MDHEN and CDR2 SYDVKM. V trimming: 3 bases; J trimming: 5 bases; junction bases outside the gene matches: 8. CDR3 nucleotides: TGTGCCAGCAGTTTGCGGGCTAGCGGGGGATTAGATACGCAGTATTTT. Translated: CASSLRASGGLDTQYF.

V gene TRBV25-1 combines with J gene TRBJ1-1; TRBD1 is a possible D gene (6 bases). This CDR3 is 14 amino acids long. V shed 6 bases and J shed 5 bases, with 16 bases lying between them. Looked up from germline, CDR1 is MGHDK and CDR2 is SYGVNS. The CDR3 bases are TGTGCCAGCAGGGGGCAGGGGATGGTAACTGAAGCTTTCTTT. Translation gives CASRGQGMVTEAFF.

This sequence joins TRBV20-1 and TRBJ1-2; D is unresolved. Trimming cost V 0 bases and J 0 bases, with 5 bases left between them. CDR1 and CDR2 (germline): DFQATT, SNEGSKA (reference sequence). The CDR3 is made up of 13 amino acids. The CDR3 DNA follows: TGCAGTGCTAGAGATCCTACTAACTATGGCTACACCTTC. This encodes CSARDPTNYGYTF.

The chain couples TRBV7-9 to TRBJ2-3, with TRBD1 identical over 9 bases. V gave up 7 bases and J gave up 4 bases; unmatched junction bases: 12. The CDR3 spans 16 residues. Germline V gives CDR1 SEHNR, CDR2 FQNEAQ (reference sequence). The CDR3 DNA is TGTGCCAGCACCTACGGGGACAGGGTTATTGCAGATACGCAGTATTTT. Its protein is CASTYGDRVIADTQYF.

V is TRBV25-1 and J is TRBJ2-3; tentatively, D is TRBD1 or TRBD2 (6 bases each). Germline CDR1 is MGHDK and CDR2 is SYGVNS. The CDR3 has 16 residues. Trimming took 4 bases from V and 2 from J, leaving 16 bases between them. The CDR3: CASSGFRGGITDTQYF. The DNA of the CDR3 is TGTGCCAGCAGTGGGTTCCGAGGGGGGATCACAGATACGCAGTATTTT.

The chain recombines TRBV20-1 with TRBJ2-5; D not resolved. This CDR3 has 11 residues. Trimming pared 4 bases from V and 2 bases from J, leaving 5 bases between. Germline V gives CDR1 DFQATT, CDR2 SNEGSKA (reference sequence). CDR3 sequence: CSATRQETQYF. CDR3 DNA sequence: TGCAGTGCTACTCGGCAAGAGACCCAGTACTTC.

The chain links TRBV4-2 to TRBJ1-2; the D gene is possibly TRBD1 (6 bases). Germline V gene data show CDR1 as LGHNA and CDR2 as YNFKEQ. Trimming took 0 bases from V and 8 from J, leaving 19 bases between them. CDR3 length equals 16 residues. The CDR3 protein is CASSQDWGQAFEGYTF. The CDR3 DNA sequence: TGTGCCAGCAGCCAAGATTGGGGGCAGGCCTTTGAGGGCTACACCTTC.